This T cell receptor beta chain was recorded in a study of T cell clonality in common variable immunodeficiency. V shed 0 bases and J shed 0 bases, with 11 bases lying between them. The germline V gene encodes CDR1 DFQATT and CDR2 SNEGSKA (reference sequence). This CDR3 has 15 amino acids. Most patients and controls had Caucasian heritage. In its sample, this clone was seen many times. Antigen unknown. The sequence runs out 3 residues before the end of the CDR3; the remainder is reconstructed from the germline J gene. Study-level results: Shared TCRbeta clones were fewer between CVID subjects than controls. TCRbeta clonality was increased in CVID versus healthy controls. Reportedly, TCR beta sequences from common variable immunodeficiency showed fewer deletions and N-nucleotide insertions.

TCRdb's copy holds only in-frame clones and misses some; the assay was immunoSEQ multiplex PCR. This sample includes around 29,000 clones with no singletons; its ten biggest clones take up around an eighth. This receptor was taken from a person aged 18 to 70 in good health. Material for sequencing was peripheral blood mononuclear cells. The V and J genes are TRBV20-1 and TRBJ1-2; tentatively, D is TRBD1 (6 bases). Incomplete CDR3 DNA: TGCAGTGCTAGAGATGGGACATTCTCTAACTATGGC. Residues: CSARDGTFSNYG. The CDR3 as a whole reads CSARDGTFSNYGYTF.